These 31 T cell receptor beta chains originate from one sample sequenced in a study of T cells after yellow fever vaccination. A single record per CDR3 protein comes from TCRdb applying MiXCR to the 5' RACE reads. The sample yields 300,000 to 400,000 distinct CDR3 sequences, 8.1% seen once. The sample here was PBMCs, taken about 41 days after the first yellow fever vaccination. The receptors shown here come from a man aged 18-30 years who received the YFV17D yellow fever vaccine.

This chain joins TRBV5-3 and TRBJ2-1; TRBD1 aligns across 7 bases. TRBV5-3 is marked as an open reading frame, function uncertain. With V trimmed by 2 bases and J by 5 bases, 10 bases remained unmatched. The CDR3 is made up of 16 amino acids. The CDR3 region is CARSFHPTGINNEQFF. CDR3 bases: TGTGCCAGAAGCTTTCATCCGACAGGGATCAACAATGAGCAGTTCTTC.

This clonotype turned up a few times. The CDR3 spells CSALPTRGPSTDTQYF. The CDR3 nucleotides read TGCAGTGCCCTCCCCACCAGAGGGCCCAGCACAGATACGCAGTATTTT. The chain recombines TRBV20-1 with TRBJ2-3; maybe TRBD2 (5 bases). Germline V gene sequence: CDR1 DFQATT, CDR2 SNEGSKA (reference sequence). Deletions cut 6 bases from V and 0 bases from J, with 19 bases between. CDR3 size: 16 residues.

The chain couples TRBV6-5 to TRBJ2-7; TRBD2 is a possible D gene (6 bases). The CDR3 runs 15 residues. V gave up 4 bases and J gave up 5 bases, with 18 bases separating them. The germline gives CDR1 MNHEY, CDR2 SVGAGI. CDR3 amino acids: CASSSPDGTQDEQYV. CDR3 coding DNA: TGTGCCAGCAGTTCTCCGGACGGGACTCAGGACGAGCAGTACGTC.

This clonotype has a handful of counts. The CDR3 is CASSPGPQNYGYTF. The DNA for the CDR3 is TGTGCCAGCAGCCCGGGACCGCAGAACTATGGCTACACCTTC. The chain recombines TRBV7-2 with TRBJ1-2, with D perhaps TRBD1 (5 bases). The CDR3 runs 14 residues. Trimming cost V 5 bases and J 2 bases, with 12 bases left between them. The germline gives CDR1 SGHTA, CDR2 FQGNSA.

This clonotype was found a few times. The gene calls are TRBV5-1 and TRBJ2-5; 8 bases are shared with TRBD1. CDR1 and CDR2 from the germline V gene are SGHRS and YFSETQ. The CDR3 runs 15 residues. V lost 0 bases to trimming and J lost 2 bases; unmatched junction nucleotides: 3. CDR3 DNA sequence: TGCGCCAGCAGCTTGGTCGGACAGGGACAAGAGACCCAGTACTTC. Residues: CASSLVGQGQETQYF.

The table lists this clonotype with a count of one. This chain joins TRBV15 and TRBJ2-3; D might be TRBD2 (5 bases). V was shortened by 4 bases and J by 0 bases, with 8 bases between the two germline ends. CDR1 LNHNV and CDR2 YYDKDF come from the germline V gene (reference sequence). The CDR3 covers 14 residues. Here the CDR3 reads CATSIGESTDTQYF. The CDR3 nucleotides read TGTGCCACCAGCATCGGGGAGAGCACAGATACGCAGTATTTT.

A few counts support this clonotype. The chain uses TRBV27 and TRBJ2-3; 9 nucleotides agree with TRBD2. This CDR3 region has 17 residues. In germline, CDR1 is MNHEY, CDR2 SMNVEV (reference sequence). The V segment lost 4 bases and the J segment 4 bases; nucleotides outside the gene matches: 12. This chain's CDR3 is CASSSPLSGGPPDTQYF. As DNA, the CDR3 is TGTGCCAGCAGTTCCCCGCTGAGCGGGGGGCCCCCAGATACGCAGTATTTT.

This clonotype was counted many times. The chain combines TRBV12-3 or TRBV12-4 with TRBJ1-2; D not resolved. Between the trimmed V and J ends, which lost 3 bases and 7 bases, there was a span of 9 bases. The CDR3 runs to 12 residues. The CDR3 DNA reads TGTGCCAGCAGTTTTGTTGGGCTTGGCTACACCTTC. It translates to CASSFVGLGYTF.

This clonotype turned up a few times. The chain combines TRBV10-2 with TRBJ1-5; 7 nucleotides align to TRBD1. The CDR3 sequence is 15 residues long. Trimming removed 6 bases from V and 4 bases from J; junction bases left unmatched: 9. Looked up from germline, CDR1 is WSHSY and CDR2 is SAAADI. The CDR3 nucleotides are TGCGCCAGCAGATACGGACAGGCGGATAATCAGCCCCAGCATTTT. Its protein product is CASRYGQADNQPQHF.

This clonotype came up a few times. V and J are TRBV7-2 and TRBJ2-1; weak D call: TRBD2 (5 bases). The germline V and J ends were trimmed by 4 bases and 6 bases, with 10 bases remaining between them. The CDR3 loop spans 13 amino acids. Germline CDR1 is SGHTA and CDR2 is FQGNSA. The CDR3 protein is CASSSDFFNEQFF. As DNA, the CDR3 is TGTGCCAGCAGCTCGGACTTCTTCAATGAGCAGTTCTTC.

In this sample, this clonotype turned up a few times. This CDR3 is CASSPLGAGGANEQFF. CDR3 DNA: TGTGCCAGCTCACCTTTAGGAGCGGGGGGGGCCAATGAGCAGTTCTTC. The chain has TRBV18 and TRBJ2-1, with TRBD2 identical over 10 bases. V lost 3 bases and J lost 6; bases outside the gene matches: 8. The germline CDR1 and CDR2 sequences are KGHSH and LQKENI. This CDR3 has 16 amino acids.

The CDR3 coding sequence is TGTGCCAGCTCACCAACGGTCCAGGCGGGTGTTCAGCCCCAGCATTTT. It codes for CASSPTVQAGVQPQHF. The V call is TRBV18, the J call TRBJ1-5, with D unresolved. Germline CDR1 is KGHSH and CDR2 is LQKENI. This CDR3 comprises 16 residues. V shed 2 bases and J shed 6 bases, with 17 bases lying between them.

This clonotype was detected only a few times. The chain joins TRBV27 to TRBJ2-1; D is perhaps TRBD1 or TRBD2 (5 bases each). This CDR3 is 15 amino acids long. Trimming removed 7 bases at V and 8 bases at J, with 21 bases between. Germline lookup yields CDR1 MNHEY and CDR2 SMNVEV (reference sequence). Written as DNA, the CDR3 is TGTGCCAGCATGGGAGCAGGGCCATTATCGGATGAGCAGTTCTTC. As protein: CASMGAGPLSDEQFF.

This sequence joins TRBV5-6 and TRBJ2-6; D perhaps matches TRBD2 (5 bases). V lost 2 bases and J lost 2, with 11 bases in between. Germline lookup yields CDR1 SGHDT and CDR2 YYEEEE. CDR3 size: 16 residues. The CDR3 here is CASSFGGRTGANVLTF. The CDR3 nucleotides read TGTGCCAGCAGCTTTGGAGGACGGACTGGGGCCAACGTCCTGACTTTC.

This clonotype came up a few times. CDR3 sequence reads: CASSQDSRRGEGSYNEQFF. The CDR3 DNA is TGCGCCAGCAGCCAAGATTCCCGCCGCGGGGAAGGGTCCTACAATGAGCAGTTCTTC. The chain uses TRBV4-3 and TRBJ2-1, with a possible D match to TRBD2 (6 bases). The CDR3 has 19 amino acids. Trimming shortened V by 0 bases and J by 1 base, and 19 bases separated the two germline ends. The germline V gene encodes CDR1 LGHNA and CDR2 YSLEER.

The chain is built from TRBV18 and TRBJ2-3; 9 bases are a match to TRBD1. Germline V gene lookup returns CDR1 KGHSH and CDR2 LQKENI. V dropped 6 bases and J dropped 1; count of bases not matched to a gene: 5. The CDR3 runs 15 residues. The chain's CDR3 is CASSPRQGGTDTQYF. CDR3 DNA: TGTGCCAGCTCCCCAAGACAGGGGGGCACAGATACGCAGTATTTT.

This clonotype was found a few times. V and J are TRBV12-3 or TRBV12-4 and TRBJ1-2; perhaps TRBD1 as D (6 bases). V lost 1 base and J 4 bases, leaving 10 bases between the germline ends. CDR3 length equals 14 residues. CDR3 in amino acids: CASSLGDRLYGYTF. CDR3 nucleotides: TGTGCCAGCAGTTTAGGCGACAGGCTCTATGGCTACACCTTC.

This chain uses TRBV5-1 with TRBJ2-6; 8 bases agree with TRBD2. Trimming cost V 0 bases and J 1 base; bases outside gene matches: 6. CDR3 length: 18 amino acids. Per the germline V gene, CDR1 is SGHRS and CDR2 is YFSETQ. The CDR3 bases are TGCGCCAGCAGCTTGGTTGGCAGCGGGGGATCTGGGGCCAACGTCCTGACTTTC. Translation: CASSLVGSGGSGANVLTF.

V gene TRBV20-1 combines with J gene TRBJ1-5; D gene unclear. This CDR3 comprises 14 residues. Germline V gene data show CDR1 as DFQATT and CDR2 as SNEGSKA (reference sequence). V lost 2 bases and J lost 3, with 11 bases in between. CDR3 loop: CSARIPRHNQPQHF. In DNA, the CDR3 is TGCAGTGCTAGAATCCCGAGACACAATCAGCCCCAGCATTTT.

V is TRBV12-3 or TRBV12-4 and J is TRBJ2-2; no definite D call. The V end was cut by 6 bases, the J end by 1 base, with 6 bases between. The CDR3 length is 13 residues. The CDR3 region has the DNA TGTGCCAGCAGCGGACGGAACACCGGGGAGCTGTTTTTT. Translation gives CASSGRNTGELFF.

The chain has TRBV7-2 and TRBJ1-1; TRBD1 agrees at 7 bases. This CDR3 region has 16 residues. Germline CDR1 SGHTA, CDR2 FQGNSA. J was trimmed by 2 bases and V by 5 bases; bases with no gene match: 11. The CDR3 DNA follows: TGTGCCAGCAGCAAGTGGACAGGTCGCTTTAACACTGAAGCTTTCTTT. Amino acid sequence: CASSKWTGRFNTEAFF.

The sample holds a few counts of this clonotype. The CDR3 reads CASIPGTSNEQFF. CDR3 bases: TGTGCCAGCATCCCCGGGACTAGCAATGAGCAGTTCTTC. The chain uses TRBV25-1 and TRBJ2-1; 8 bases map to TRBD2. The V gene end was trimmed by 7 bases and the J gene end by 6 bases; junction bases not matched to a gene: 5. Germline loops: CDR1 MGHDK, CDR2 SYGVNS. The CDR3 is 13 amino acids.

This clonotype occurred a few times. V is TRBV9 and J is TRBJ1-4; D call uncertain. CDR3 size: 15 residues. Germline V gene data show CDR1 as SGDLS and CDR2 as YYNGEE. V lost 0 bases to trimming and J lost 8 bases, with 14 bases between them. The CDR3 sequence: CASSVDHWAGEKLFF. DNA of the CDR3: TGTGCCAGCAGCGTAGATCATTGGGCAGGAGAAAAACTGTTTTTT.

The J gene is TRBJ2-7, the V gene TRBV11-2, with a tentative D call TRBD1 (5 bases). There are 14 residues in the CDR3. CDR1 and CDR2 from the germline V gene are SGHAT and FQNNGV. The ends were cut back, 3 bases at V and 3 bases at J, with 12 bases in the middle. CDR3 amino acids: CASSFQDTYYEQYV. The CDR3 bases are TGTGCCAGCAGCTTTCAGGACACATACTACGAGCAGTACGTC.

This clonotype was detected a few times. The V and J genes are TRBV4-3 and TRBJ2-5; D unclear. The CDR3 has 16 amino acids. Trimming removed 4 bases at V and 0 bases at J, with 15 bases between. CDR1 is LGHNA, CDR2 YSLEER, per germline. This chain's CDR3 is CASSPQSRPYQETQYF. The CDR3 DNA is TGCGCCAGCAGCCCCCAATCACGACCGTACCAAGAGACCCAGTACTTC.

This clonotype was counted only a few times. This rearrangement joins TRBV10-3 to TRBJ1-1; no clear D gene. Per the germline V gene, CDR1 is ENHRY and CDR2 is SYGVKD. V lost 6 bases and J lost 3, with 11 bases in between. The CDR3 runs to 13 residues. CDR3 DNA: TGTGCCATCAGGTCGATCGAGGACACTGAAGCTTTCTTT. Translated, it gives CAIRSIEDTEAFF.

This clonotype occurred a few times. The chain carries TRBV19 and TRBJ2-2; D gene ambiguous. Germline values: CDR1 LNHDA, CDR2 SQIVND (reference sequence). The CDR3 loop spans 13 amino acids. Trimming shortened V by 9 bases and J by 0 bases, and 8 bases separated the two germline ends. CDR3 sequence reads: CASGRPNTGELFF. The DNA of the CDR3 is TGTGCCAGCGGACGGCCGAACACCGGGGAGCTGTTTTTT.

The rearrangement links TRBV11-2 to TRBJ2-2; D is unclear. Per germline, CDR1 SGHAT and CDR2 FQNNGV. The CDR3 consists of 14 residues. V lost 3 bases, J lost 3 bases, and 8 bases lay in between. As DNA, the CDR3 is TGTGCCAGCAGCTTGATCCCTTACACCGGGGAGCTGTTTTTT. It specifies CASSLIPYTGELFF.

The CDR3 DNA sequence: TGTGCCAGCAGCGACCGGGCGGGGATGGATTCACCCCTCCACTTT. Translating it yields CASSDRAGMDSPLHF. This sequence joins TRBV9 and TRBJ1-6; D is undetermined. Germline CDR1 is SGDLS and CDR2 is YYNGEE. The CDR3 extends over 15 amino acids. Trimming took off 3 bases at V and 8 bases at J, with 15 bases between the two ends.

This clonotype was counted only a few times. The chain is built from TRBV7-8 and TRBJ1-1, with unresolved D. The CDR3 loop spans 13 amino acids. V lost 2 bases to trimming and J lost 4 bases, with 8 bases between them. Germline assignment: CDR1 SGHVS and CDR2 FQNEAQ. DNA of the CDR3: TGTGCCAGCAGCTTATTTGAAGTCACTGAAGCTTTCTTT. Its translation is CASSLFEVTEAFF.

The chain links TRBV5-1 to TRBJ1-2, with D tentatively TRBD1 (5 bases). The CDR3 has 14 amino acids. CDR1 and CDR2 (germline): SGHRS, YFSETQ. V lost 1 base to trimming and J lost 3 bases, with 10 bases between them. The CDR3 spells CASSLWGADYGYTF. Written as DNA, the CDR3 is TGCGCCAGCAGCTTGTGGGGCGCCGACTATGGCTACACCTTC. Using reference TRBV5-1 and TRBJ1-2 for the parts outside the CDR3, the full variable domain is KAGVTQTPRYLIKTRGQQVTLSCSPISGHRSVSWYQQTPGQGLQFLFEYFSETQRNKGNFPGRFSGRQFSNSRSEMNVSTLELGDSALYLCASSLWGADYGYTFGSGTRLTVV.